This record covers a single TCR beta chain. Its matching antigen is unknown. Primers included in the PCR were 60 Vbeta and 13 Jbeta primers. As handled by the study authors: Unique TCR beta chains totaled some 78 million in a later count, with roughly 11 million of them shared. Profiled with immunoSEQ multiplex PCR; TCRdb holds only in-frame clones, not every one. The V and J calls and clone size are taken from that table; D and trimming were inferred from the DNA. This sample has 95,000 to 150,000 clones; roughly 70% occur once, and the top ten carry 3.5% to 4.5%. The record originates from a study of cytomegalovirus exposure and HLA in healthy donors. Study-wide findings and caveats: Relative to the approximately 680-donor mean, N-insertions were reportedly fewer in an Asian-associated ancestry cluster in a later analysis. Roughly even sequencing depth across donors was the assumption behind the presence/absence analyses. Despite most TCR sequences being rare, some public TCRs occurred in many donors.

V was clipped by 2 bases and J by 7 bases; unmatched bases: 7. Germline CDR1 is ENHRY and CDR2 is SYGVKD. The length of the CDR3 is 16 residues. Sequencing was performed on PBMCs. The sequence came from a man in his forties or fifties in good health and CMV-seropositive. V gene TRBV10-3 combines with J gene TRBJ2-2; 10 bases line up with TRBD1. In nucleotides, the CDR3 is TGTGCCATCAGTGAGACCCGACAGGGGGCGGACGGGGAGCTGTTTTTT. It specifies CAISETRQGADGELFF.